The sequence of this TCR beta chain was determined in a study of CXCR3-negative and CXCR3-positive naive CD8 T cells. Broader study findings: In CXCR3-positive naive cells, the TRB CDR3s were more hydrophobic than in CXCR3-negative naive cells. Surface CD5 looked about the same in the naive subsets, so the authors worked out TCR strength from TRB CDR3 properties. Memory CD8+ cells showed much lower diversity, while both naive subsets displayed comparably high diversity.

In the case of this clonotype: Its antigen remains unknown.

The CDR3 contains 16 residues. Per germline, CDR1 MDHEN and CDR2 SYDVKM. 5' RACE that incorporated UMI labels was used to prepare the TRB cDNA libraries. TCRdb reanalyzed the 5' RACE reads, giving one entry per CDR3 protein sequence and no DNA. The specimen's table records 150,000 or so distinct CDR3 sequences. Sequencing was carried out using naive CXCR3- CD8+ T cells from blood. This sample's subset: CD45RO-CCR7+CD27+CD95- naive CD8+ T cells lacking CXCR3 (TNR3-). The receptor was isolated from a human donor in good health. Some clones in this sample may be carry-over from other donors' samples. The chain is built from TRBV28 and TRBJ2-1; TCRdb calls TRBD2, which cannot be checked without DNA. The CDR3 here is CASSFFRLEVRNEQFF. The whole variable domain, remainder taken from reference TRBV28 and TRBJ2-1, is DVKVTQSSRYLVKRTGEKVFLECVQDMDHENMFWYRQDPGLGLRLIYFSYDVKMKEKGDIPEGYSVSREKKERFSLILESASTNQTSMYLCASSFFRLEVRNEQFFGPGTRLTVL.